This T cell receptor beta chain emerged from a study of pediatric ulcerative colitis. The CDR3 length is 14 residues. Germline-derived CDR1 and CDR2 are SEHNR and FQNEAQ (reference sequence). V gave up 8 bases and J gave up 7 bases, with 17 bases separating them. One to two pinch biopsies were taken from the rectum during colonoscopy. Comments on this clone: The target antigen is unknown.

Samples were sequenced at Survey level, maximum 500,000 reads. This table comes from immunoSEQ multiplex PCR, and its TCRdb copy is limited to in-frame clones, with some not included. The sample holds 30,000 to 35,000 clones, roughly 81% seen once. General study findings and limits: Compared with controls, ulcerative colitis showed greater blood-rectum clone sharing. Acute severe colitis showed lower rectal diversity from clonal expansions.

V gene TRBV7-9 combines with J gene TRBJ1-4; a possible D gene is TRBD1 (5 bases). This sequence originates from a boy under 18 with mild ulcerative colitis. Material: gut tissue. The CDR3 nucleotides read TGTGCCAGCTTGGAACAGGAGCAGGGTGAAAAACTGTTTTTT. Translation: CASLEQEQGEKLFF.